This TCR beta chain was profiled in a study of tumor and adjacent non-tumor tissue in lung cancer. Study at large: Samples averaged roughly 4.3 million productive TCRbeta reads each. General study findings and limits: Normal lung showed higher cumulative top 100 clone frequency than tumor.

Per the germline V gene, CDR1 is MNHEY and CDR2 is SVGEGT. The CDR3 runs to 15 residues. Details on this clonotype: What it binds is not known. No conserved phenylalanine or tryptophan ends this CDR3, so it is likely a read error.

Three rounds of nested PCR, following a modified ARM-PCR protocol, produced the TCRbeta library. TCRdb independently ran MiXCR on the multiplex PCR reads; one entry per CDR3 protein. This table holds over 60,000 distinct CDR3 sequences, more than 70% found once. RNA was extracted from bulk tissue without any cell sorting. The source is a man between 60 and 75 years old with non-small cell lung cancer. This chain connects TRBV6-2 or TRBV6-3 to TRBJ2-2; TRBD2 matches 7 bases. Sequenced input: lung tumor tissue. CDR3 DNA: TGCGCCAGCAGTTCAGGCGGGAGAAACACCGGGGAGCTGTTTTTA. Translating it yields CASSSGGRNTGELFL.